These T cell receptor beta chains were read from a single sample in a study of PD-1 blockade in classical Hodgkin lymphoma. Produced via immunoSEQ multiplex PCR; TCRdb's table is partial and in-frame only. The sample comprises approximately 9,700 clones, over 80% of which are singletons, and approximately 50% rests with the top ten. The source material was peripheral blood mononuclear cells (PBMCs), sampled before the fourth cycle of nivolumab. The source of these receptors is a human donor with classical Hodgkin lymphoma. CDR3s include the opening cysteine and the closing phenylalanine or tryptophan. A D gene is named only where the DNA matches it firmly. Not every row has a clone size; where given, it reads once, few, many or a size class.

DNA: TGCGCCAGCAGCACTGGACTAGCGGGAGGGCCACACACCTACGAGCAGTACTTC; CDR3: CASSTGLAGGPHTYEQYF; size: .; J: TRBJ2-7; D: TRBD2; V: TRBV5-1
DNA: TGCAGTGCTAGAGATATAGGGAATCAGTACTTC; CDR3: CSARDIGNQYF; size: few; J: TRBJ2-7; D: .; V: TRBV20-1
DNA: TGTGCCACGGGGCGGGGAACACCCCCCTCCTACGAGCAGTACTTC; CDR3: CATGRGTPPSYEQYF; size: .; J: TRBJ2-7; D: .; V: TRBV25-1
DNA: TGTGCCACCAGCACCCGGGACAGGCACTATCAGCCCCAGCATTTT; CDR3: CATSTRDRHYQPQHF; size: .; J: TRBJ1-5; D: TRBD1; V: TRBV15
DNA: TGCAGCGTTGCGTCTGCAACTAATGAAAAACTGTTTTTT; CDR3: CSVASATNEKLFF; size: .; J: TRBJ1-4; D: .; V: TRBV29-1
DNA: TGTGCCAGCAGCTTGGCCGCTAGCACGGCAGATACGCAGTATTTT; CDR3: CASSLAASTADTQYF; size: .; J: TRBJ2-3; D: .; V: TRBV5-6
DNA: TGTGCCTGGAGTGCCACAGGGGGCACTGAAGCTTTCTTT; CDR3: CAWSATGGTEAFF; size: once; J: TRBJ1-1; D: TRBD1; V: TRBV30
DNA: TGTGCCAGCAGCGACGAGGTGGGGTGGGATTCACCCCTCCACTTT; CDR3: CASSDEVGWDSPLHF; size: few; J: TRBJ1-6; D: .; V: TRBV6-5
DNA: TGTGCCAGCAGCTTGCAGACAGGGGTCACCGGGGAGCTGTTTTTT; CDR3: CASSLQTGVTGELFF; size: .; J: TRBJ2-2; D: TRBD1; V: TRBV11-2
DNA: TGTGCCAGCAGGACAGGGGGCATGAGTAGCAATCAGCCCCAGCATTTT; CDR3: CASRTGGMSSNQPQHF; size: .; J: TRBJ1-5; D: TRBD1; V: TRBV2
DNA: TGTGCCACGGCAGGACAGCCGAACACCGGGGAGCTGTTTTTT; CDR3: CATAGQPNTGELFF; size: .; J: TRBJ2-2; D: .; V: TRBV15
DNA: TGTGCCAGCAGCTTATTGGGACTAGCAGACTACGAGCAGTACTTC; CDR3: CASSLLGLADYEQYF; size: .; J: TRBJ2-7; D: TRBD2; V: TRBV7-2
DNA: TGTGCCAGCAGTTACTCGTGGCCAGCGCGCAATGAGCAGTTCTTC; CDR3: CASSYSWPARNEQFF; size: .; J: TRBJ2-1; D: .; V: TRBV6-5
DNA: TGTGCCAAACGAAGAAGCGGGGGATACGAGCAGTACTTC; CDR3: CAKRRSGGYEQYF; size: .; J: TRBJ2-7; D: TRBD2; V: TRBV2
DNA: TGTGCCAGCAGCCAAGGGACAGGGAACACTGAAGCTTTCTTT; CDR3: CASSQGTGNTEAFF; size: .; J: TRBJ1-1; D: TRBD1; V: TRBV13
DNA: TGTGCCATCAAACCGACTAGCGGGTACAATGAGCAGTTCTTC; CDR3: CAIKPTSGYNEQFF; size: .; J: TRBJ2-1; D: TRBD2; V: TRBV10-3
DNA: TGTGCCAGCAGGCCGGGGACAGCTAACCACTATGGCTACACCTTC; CDR3: CASRPGTANHYGYTF; size: few; J: TRBJ1-2; D: TRBD1; V: TRBV7-9
DNA: TGTGCCAGCAGACCCGGGACAGGGCTAATCGATACGCAGTATTTT; CDR3: CASRPGTGLIDTQYF; size: .; J: TRBJ2-3; D: TRBD1; V: TRBV6-5
DNA: TGTGCCAGTAGCCGGGGGATTATCTACTACAATGAGCAGTTCTTC; CDR3: CASSRGIIYYNEQFF; size: .; J: TRBJ2-1; D: .; V: TRBV19
DNA: TGTGCCAGCAGCTTAGGGTTTAACCGATCCTACAATGAGCAGTTCTTC; CDR3: CASSLGFNRSYNEQFF; size: .; J: TRBJ2-1; D: .; V: TRBV7-9
DNA: TGTGCCAGCAGCTCGGGGAGGGGGTCCAACGAGCAGTACTTC; CDR3: CASSSGRGSNEQYF; size: .; J: TRBJ2-7; D: .; V: TRBV11-3
DNA: TGCGCCAGCAGCTTGGAGTTAGTTGGACATGAGCAGTTCTTC; CDR3: CASSLELVGHEQFF; size: once; J: TRBJ2-1; D: .; V: TRBV5-1
DNA: TGTGCCAGCAGCCCGGACAGGGTGGTTGAAAAACTGTTTTTT; CDR3: CASSPDRVVEKLFF; size: .; J: TRBJ1-4; D: TRBD1; V: TRBV11-2
DNA: TGTGCCAGCAGTACCGGGACAGGGGACACCGGGGAGCTGTTTTTT; CDR3: CASSTGTGDTGELFF; size: .; J: TRBJ2-2; D: TRBD1; V: TRBV6-4
DNA: TGTGCCAGCACCCAGTGGCGCGGGGCTGAAGCTTTCTTT; CDR3: CASTQWRGAEAFF; size: .; J: TRBJ1-1; D: .; V: TRBV6-5
DNA: TGTGCCAGTAGTCCCAGTAGGCCCACGGGCTACACCTTC; CDR3: CASSPSRPTGYTF; size: .; J: TRBJ1-2; D: .; V: TRBV19
DNA: TGCGCCAGCAGCCAAGATACGGGGGGTTCACCCCTCCACTTT; CDR3: CASSQDTGGSPLHF; size: .; J: TRBJ1-6; D: .; V: TRBV4-1
DNA: TGTGCCAGCAGCTATGGGGTCGACACTGAAGCTTTCTTT; CDR3: CASSYGVDTEAFF; size: .; J: TRBJ1-1; D: .; V: TRBV7-9
DNA: TGTGCCAGCAGTTACACCACAGGGGGCGCGGGGGGCTACACCTTC; CDR3: CASSYTTGGAGGYTF; size: few; J: TRBJ1-2; D: TRBD1; V: TRBV6-5